This T cell receptor (beta chain) was recorded in a study of blood T cell repertoires in COVID-19 (dated by TCRdb to 2018 to 2021). At the level of the whole study: Samples from collaborators originated in the United States, Italy and Spain and spanned both the acute and convalescent phases of COVID-19. The material from the prospective study consisted of cDNA or gDNA derived from T cells, B-cell-depleted T cells, or PBMCs. Nearly every sample came with metadata listing a de-identified subject ID, COVID-19 status, age in years and sex. Where available, HLA class I and class II types were obtained from metadata supplied by the sample provider rather than from assay-based typing. Subjects who had been exposed to COVID-19, were actively infected with it, or had recovered from it provided the deeply sampled blood TCRbeta repertoires that made up the dataset. Samples came from the ongoing ImmuneRACE study (first 160 participants) plus 1,254 subjects from 6 global collaborators. The repertoires were released in a freely available public database meant as a resource for research on the immune response to SARS-CoV-2.

The collaborating institutions used their own protocols to collect whole blood in K2EDTA tubes. For TCRbeta analysis, collaborators shipped samples as frozen whole blood, isolated PBMCs, or DNA extracted from either of those sample types. TCRbeta CDR3 regions were amplified from genomic DNA by means of the immunoSEQ Assay, a bias-controlled multiplex PCR. Under the source paper's analysis protocol: Within the assay, amplification of reference gene primers was used to estimate how many nucleated cells each sample contained. To quantify the absolute abundance of each unique TCRbeta CDR3 rearrangement, sequence reads were collapsed and filtered. For each sample, productive Simpson clonality was calculated as the square root of Simpson's diversity index across productive rearrangements. Entries here come from immuneACCESS through TCRdb and include only in-frame sequences with V and J called. Some clones fail to appear in such tables; in the studies checked, an unresolved V gene covers under half of the shortfall, and the cause of the remainder is unknown. V and J calls and clone size come straight from that table; D and trimming were deduced from the DNA. The sample table holds 130,000 to 150,000 clones, of which roughly 80% were seen once. 30% to 45% of the sample is held by the ten biggest clonotypes.

Broader findings and caveats from the paper: Clinical and demographic metadata were provided uncurated, with the amount varying by source and participant.

Worth noting for this clone: Which antigen it targets is not known. It has no much larger one-base neighbor in the sample; base qualities were not kept.

From the cysteine through the phenylalanine, the CDR3 covers 13 amino acids. Only the CDR3 portion is preserved as DNA: 39 bases, with reading frame beginning at the first base. CDR1 and CDR2 were assigned from the germline V gene as ENHRY and SYGVKD. The junction shows trimming of 3 bases on V and 5 bases on J, and the gene matches do not reach 3 bases of it. The clonotype originates from a human donor in a cohort sampled during active COVID-19. What was sequenced was peripheral blood. This receptor chain uses TRBV10-3 and TRBJ1-2, with TRBD1 identical over 7 junction bases. The CDR3: CAISDRGTYGYTF. The sequenced DNA: TGTGCCATCAGTGACAGGGGGACATATGGCTACACCTTC.